This section outlines one T cell receptor (beta chain) sequence together with its context. A much larger clone differs from this one at a single base, so this may be a read error. This sample is drawn from a study of early T cells in non-severe SARS-CoV-2 infection. TCRdb used MiXCR to reprocess the 5' RACE reads, holding one entry per CDR3 protein. The sample yields fewer than 85,000 distinct CDR3 sequences, roughly 12% seen once. Germline CDR1 SNHLY, CDR2 FYNNEI. Trimming cost V 3 bases and J 4 bases, with 16 bases left between them. The CDR3 totals 16 residues. The chain couples TRBV2 to TRBJ2-1; D is tentatively TRBD1 or TRBD2 (5 bases each). The material sequenced was whole blood, taken at baseline. The TCR was taken from an adult who was a healthcare worker with PCR-confirmed SARS-CoV-2 infection or an uninfected control (not recorded which). CDR3 DNA: TGTGCCAGCAGTGATGGGGACCGCGGTTGGTACAATGAGCAGTTCTTC. Amino acids: CASSDGDRGWYNEQFF.